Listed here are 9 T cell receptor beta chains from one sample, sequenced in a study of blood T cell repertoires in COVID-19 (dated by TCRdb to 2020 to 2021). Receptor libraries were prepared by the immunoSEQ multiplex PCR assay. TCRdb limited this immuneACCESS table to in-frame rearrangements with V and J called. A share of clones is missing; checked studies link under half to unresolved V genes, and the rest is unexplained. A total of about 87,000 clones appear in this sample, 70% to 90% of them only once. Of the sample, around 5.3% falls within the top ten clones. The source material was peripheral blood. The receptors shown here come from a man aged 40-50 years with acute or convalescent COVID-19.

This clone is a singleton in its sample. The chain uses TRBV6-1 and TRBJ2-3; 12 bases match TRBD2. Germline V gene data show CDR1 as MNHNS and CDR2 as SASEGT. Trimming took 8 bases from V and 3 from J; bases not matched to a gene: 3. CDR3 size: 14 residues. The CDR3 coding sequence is TGTGCCAGCGATGGGACTAGCGGGACAGATACGCAGTATTTT. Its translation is CASDGTSGTDTQYF.

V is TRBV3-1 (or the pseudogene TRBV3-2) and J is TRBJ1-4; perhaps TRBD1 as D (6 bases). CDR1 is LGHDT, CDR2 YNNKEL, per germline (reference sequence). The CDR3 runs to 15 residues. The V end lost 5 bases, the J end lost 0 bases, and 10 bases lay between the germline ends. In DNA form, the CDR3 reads TGTGCCAGCAGCGGGGACATTGCAACTAATGAAAAACTGTTTTTT. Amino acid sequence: CASSGDIATNEKLFF.

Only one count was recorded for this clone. The CDR3 nucleotides read TGTGCCACCAGCAGAGATGGGGCAACAGAAAACACCATATATTTT. This gives the protein CATSRDGATENTIYF. The chain couples TRBV15 to TRBJ1-3; perhaps TRBD1 as D (5 bases). There are 15 residues in the CDR3. Per germline, CDR1 LNHNV and CDR2 YYDKDF (reference sequence). The V end was cut by 0 bases, the J end by 6 bases, with 12 bases between.

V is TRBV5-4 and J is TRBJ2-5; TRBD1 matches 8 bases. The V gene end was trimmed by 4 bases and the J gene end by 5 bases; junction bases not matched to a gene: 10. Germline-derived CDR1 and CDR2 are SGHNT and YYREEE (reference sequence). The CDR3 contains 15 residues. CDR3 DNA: TGTGCCAGCAGCCCCAGGGGGCAGGGCGGGGAGACCCAGTACTTC. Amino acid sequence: CASSPRGQGGETQYF.

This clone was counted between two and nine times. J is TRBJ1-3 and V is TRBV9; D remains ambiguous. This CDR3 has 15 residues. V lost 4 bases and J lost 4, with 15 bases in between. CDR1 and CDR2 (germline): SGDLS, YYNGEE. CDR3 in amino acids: CASSITWETGNTIYF. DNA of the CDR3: TGTGCCAGCAGCATAACGTGGGAGACCGGAAACACCATATATTTT.

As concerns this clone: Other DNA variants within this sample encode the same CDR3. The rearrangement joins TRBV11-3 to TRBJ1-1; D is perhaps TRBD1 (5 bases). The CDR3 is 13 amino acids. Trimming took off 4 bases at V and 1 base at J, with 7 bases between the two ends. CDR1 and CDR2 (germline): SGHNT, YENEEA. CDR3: CASSSTGNTEAFF. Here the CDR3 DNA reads TGTGCCAGCAGCTCAACAGGGAACACTGAAGCTTTCTTT.

The CDR3: CASSGTGDSPLHF. The DNA of the CDR3 is TGTGCCAGCAGTGGTACAGGGGATTCACCCCTCCACTTT. This chain links TRBV2 with TRBJ1-6; TRBD1 aligns across 7 bases. Per germline, CDR1 SNHLY and CDR2 FYNNEI. CDR3 length equals 13 residues. V trimming: 4 bases; J trimming: 8 bases; junction bases outside the gene matches: 2. The full variable domain, completed using reference TRBV2 and TRBJ1-6, is EPEVTQTPSHQVTQMGQEVILRCVPISNHLYFYWYRQILGQKVEFLVSFYNNEISEKSEIFDDQFSVERPDGSNFTLKIRSTKLEDSAMYFCASSGTGDSPLHFGNGTRLTVT.

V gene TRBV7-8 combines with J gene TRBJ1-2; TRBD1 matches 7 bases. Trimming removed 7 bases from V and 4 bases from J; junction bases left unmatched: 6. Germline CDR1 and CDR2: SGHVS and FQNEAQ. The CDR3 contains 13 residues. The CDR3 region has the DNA TGTGCCAGCACCAGGGGGGACTTCTATGGCTACACCTTC. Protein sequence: CASTRGDFYGYTF.

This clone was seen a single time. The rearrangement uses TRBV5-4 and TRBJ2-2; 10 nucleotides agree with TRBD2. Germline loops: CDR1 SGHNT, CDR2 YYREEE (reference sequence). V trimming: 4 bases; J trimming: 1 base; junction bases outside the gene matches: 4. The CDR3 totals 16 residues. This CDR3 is CASSMGLARNTGELFF. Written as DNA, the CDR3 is TGTGCCAGCAGCATGGGACTAGCGAGGAACACCGGGGAGCTGTTTTTT.